The clone carrying this T cell receptor (beta chain) appeared once. Repertoires were generated with immunoSEQ multiplex PCR, while TCRdb's copy carries only in-frame clones and drops some. Of some 200,000 clones in the sample, approximately 86% were seen once. The data belong to a study of blood T cell repertoires in COVID-19. Study as a whole: The cDNA or gDNA used as material had been derived from T cells, B-cell-depleted T cells, or PBMCs.

Losses at the gene ends were 3 bases for V and 7 bases for J; bases not matched to a gene: 5. The CDR3 has 14 amino acids. Germline values: CDR1 LGHDT, CDR2 YNNKEL (reference sequence). Enrolment of Seattle patients took place during active infection, and they were followed longitudinally. This chain links TRBV3-1 (or the pseudogene TRBV3-2) with TRBJ2-3, with 9 positions matching TRBD1. The sequenced material came from peripheral blood. The sequence came from a woman aged 25-40 years with COVID-19, enrolled during active disease. CDR3 DNA sequence: TGTGCCAGCAGCCAGGGACAGGGTGGGTATACGCAGTATTTT. Its protein is CASSQGQGGYTQYF.